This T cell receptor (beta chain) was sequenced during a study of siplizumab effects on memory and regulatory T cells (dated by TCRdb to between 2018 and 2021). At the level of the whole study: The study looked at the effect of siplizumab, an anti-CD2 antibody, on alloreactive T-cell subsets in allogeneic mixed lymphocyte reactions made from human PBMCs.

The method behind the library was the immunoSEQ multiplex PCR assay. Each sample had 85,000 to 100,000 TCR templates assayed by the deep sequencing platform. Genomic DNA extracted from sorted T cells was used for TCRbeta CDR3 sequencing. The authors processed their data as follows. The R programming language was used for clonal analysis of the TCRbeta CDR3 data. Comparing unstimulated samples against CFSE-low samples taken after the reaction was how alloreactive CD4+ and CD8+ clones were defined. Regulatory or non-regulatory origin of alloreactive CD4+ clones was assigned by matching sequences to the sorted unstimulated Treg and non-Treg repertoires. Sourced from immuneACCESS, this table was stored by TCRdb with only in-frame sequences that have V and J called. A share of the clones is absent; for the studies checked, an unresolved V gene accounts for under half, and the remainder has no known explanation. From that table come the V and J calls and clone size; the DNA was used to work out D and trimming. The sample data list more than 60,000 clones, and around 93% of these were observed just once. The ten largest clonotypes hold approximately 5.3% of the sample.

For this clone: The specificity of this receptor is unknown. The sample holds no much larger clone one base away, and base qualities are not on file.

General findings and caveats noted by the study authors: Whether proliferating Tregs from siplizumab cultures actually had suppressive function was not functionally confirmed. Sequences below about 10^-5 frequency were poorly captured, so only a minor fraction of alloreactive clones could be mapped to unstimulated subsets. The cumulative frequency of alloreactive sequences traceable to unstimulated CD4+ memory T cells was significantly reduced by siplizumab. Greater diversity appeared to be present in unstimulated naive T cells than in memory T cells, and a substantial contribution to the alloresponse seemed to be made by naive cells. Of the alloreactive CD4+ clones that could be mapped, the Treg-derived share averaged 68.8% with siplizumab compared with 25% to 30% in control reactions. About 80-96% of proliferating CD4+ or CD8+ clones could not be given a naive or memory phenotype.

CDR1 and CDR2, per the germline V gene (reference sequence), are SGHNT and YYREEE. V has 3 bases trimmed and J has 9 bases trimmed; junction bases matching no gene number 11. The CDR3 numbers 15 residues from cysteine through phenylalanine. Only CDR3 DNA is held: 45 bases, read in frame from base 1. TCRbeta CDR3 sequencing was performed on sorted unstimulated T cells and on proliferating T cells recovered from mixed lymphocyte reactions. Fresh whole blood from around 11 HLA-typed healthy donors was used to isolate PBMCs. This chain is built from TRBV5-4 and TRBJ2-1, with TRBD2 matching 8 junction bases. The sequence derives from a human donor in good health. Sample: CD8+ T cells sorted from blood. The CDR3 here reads CASSWGAGDVSEQFF. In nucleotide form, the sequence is TGTGCCAGCAGCTGGGGAGCGGGGGATGTTTCTGAGCAGTTCTTC.